The 6 T cell receptor beta chains given below trace back to one sample, sequenced in a study of beta chain features in type 1 diabetes. Study results and caveats: TCRB CDR3s were moderately but significantly shorter in Type 1 diabetes patients in all four CD4+ subsets.

Their target antigens are unknown. As every portion of the isolated RNA was reverse transcribed, the sequencing read expressed TCRB transcripts. Repertoires were generated with immunoSEQ multiplex PCR, while TCRdb's copy carries only in-frame clones and drops some. The sample has almost 350,000 clones; 7% to 10% are singletons. Sequenced input: central memory CD4+ T cells from blood. The receptors derive from a man younger than 40 with type 1 diabetes.

This clone has a handful of counts. V is TRBV4-3 and J is TRBJ2-7, with D maybe TRBD1 (6 bases). The CDR3 length is 15 residues. V shed 4 bases and J shed 3 bases, with 16 bases lying between them. Germline assignment: CDR1 LGHNA and CDR2 YSLEER. Written as DNA, the CDR3 is TGCGCCAGCAGCCGTAACGTACAGGGTAGCTACGAGCAGTACTTC. It yields the protein CASSRNVQGSYEQYF.

The V and J genes are TRBV15 and TRBJ2-7, with a weak D call TRBD2 (5 bases). The CDR3 length is 14 residues. Trimming took off 5 bases at V and 2 bases at J, with 13 bases between the two ends. CDR1 and CDR2 from the germline V gene are LNHNV and YYDKDF (reference sequence). For the CDR3, the DNA is TGTGCCACCAGCTCGCGACTAACTACCTACGAGCAGTACTTC. Encoded protein: CATSSRLTTYEQYF.

This clone occurred a few times. This chain connects TRBV29-1 to TRBJ2-5, with TRBD2 as a possible D gene (5 bases). Trimming pared 1 base from V and 5 bases from J, leaving 17 bases between. This CDR3 has 15 residues. CDR1 SQVTM and CDR2 ANQGSEA come from the germline V gene. The CDR3 DNA reads as TGCAGCGTTGAAGGATACCCTACGGGGTTCGAGACCCAGTACTTC. This encodes CSVEGYPTGFETQYF.

This clone was counted between two and nine times. The chain has TRBV13 and TRBJ1-4, with TRBD1 as a possible D gene (5 bases). Per the germline V gene, CDR1 is PRHDT and CDR2 is FYEKMQ (reference sequence). Deletions cut 5 bases from V and 7 bases from J, with 17 bases between. There are 15 residues in the CDR3. CDR3 residues: CASSPVGSGVEKLFF. DNA of the CDR3: TGTGCCAGCAGCCCCGTGGGCTCGGGGGTTGAAAAACTGTTTTTT.

This clone was counted a few times. The V and J genes are TRBV12-5 and TRBJ2-6, with D possibly TRBD1 on 5 matching bases. The germline gives CDR1 LGHNT, CDR2 FRNRAP. The CDR3 has 14 amino acids. The V end lost 5 bases, the J end lost 0 bases, and 5 bases lay between the germline ends. The CDR3 protein is CASGTGSGANVLTF. CDR3 coding DNA: TGTGCTAGTGGTACAGGCTCTGGGGCCAACGTCCTGACTTTC.

This clone was observed once. The chain has TRBV5-6 and TRBJ1-2; tentatively, D is TRBD1 (6 bases). Deletions cut 4 bases from V and 3 bases from J, with 19 bases between. This CDR3 is built from 16 residues. Germline-derived CDR1 and CDR2 are SGHDT and YYEEEE. Here the CDR3 reads CASSLYLGQTYYGYTF. The DNA of the CDR3 is TGTGCCAGCAGCCTGTATCTTGGACAGACGTACTATGGCTACACCTTC.